The present T cell receptor (beta chain) was sequenced within a study of CD8 T cell repertoires and HIV-1 epitope variants. Study details: Separate wells received one of Twenty-five Gag or Nef variant peptides. Controls were a CMV, EBV and flu pool, Ebola AY9, and no peptide. Study-level results: No clonotypes responded to the TAALDMSHF plasma variant; about five recognized KF9, one HW9. Most of the nine antigen-specific clonotypes appeared cross-reactive to autologous or escape variants.

Profiled with immunoSEQ multiplex PCR; TCRdb holds only in-frame clones, not every one. Among around 5,000 clones listed, more than 65% were seen once. Note on this clone: Its antigen is still unknown.

The germline CDR1 and CDR2 sequences are LNHDA and SQIVND (reference sequence). The CDR3 extends over 13 amino acids. The ends were cut back, 8 bases at V and 7 bases at J, with 18 bases in the middle. The chain uses TRBV19 and TRBJ2-7; D gene unclear. The sample comprised cultured CD8+ T cells derived from PBMCs. This clonotype was obtained from a male donor with HIV. CDR3 amino acids: CASSPGPQREQYF. DNA of the CDR3: TGTGCCAGTTCCCCCGGACCCCAACGGGAGCAGTACTTC. Using reference TRBV19 and TRBJ2-7 for the parts outside the CDR3, the full variable domain is DGGITQSPKYLFRKEGQNVTLSCEQNLNHDAMYWYRQDPGQGLRLIYYSQIVNDFQKGDIAEGYSVSREKKESFPLTVTSAQKNPTAFYLCASSPGPQREQYFGPGTRLTVT.